This TCR beta chain was recorded in a study of blood T cell repertoires in COVID-19. For the study at large: Donors in the United States, Italy and Spain gave samples during acute or convalescent COVID-19.

In the original processing: The assay estimated nucleated cells by amplifying reference gene primers. Profiled with immunoSEQ multiplex PCR; TCRdb holds only in-frame clones, not every one. Clone size and V and J calls were adopted from that table, with D and trimming inferred from the DNA. Found here are a few hundred thousand clones, around 86% of them singletons; the top ten hold approximately 5.3%. With 4 bases removed from V and 4 bases from J, the gap between germline ends came to 15 bases. CDR3 length: 15 amino acids. Germline-derived CDR1 and CDR2 are SGHRS and YFSETQ. Seattle researchers signed up patients amid active infection and tracked them longitudinally.

The origin of this receptor is a woman aged 60-75 years with COVID-19, enrolled during active disease. The V gene is TRBV5-1, the J gene TRBJ1-5, with D possibly TRBD1 on 6 matching bases. Material for sequencing was peripheral blood. Written as DNA, the CDR3 is TGCGCCAGCAGCCTGGATGGACAGCTTAATCAGCCCCAGCATTTT. This translates into CASSLDGQLNQPQHF.